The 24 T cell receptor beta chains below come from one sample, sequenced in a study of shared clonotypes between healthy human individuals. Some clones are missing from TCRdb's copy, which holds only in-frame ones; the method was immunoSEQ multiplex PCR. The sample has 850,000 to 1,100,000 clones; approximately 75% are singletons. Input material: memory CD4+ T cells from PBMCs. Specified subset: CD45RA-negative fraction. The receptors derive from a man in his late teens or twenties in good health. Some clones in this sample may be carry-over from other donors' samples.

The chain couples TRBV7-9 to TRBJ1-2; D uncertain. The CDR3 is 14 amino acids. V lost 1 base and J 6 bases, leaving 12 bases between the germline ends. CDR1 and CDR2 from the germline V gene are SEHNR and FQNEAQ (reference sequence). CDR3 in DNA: TGTGCCAGCAGCTTAGGGTCGGAGGGCGATGGCTACACCTTC. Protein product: CASSLGSEGDGYTF. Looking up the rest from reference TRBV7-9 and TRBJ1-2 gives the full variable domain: DTGVSQNPRHKITKRGQNVTFRCDPISEHNRLYWYRQTLGQGPEFLTYFQNEAQLEKSRLLSDRFSAERPKGSFSTLEIQRTEQGDSAMYLCASSLGSEGDGYTFGSGTRLTVV.

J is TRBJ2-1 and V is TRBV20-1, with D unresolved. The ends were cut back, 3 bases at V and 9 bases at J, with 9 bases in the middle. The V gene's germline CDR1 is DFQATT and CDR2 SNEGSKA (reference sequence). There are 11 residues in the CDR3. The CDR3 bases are TGCAGTGCTAGTGGCGCCCGTGAGCAGTTCTTC. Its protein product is CSASGAREQFF.

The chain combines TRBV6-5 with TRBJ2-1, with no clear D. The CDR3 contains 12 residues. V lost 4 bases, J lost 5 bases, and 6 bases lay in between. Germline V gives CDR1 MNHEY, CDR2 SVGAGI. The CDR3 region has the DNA TGTGCCAGCAGTTTGGCCGACAATGAGCAGTTCTTC. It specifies CASSLADNEQFF.

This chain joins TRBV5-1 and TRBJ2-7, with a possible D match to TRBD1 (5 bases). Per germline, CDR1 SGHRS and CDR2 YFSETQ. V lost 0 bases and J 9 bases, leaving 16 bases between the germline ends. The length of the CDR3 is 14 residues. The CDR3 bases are TGCGCCAGCAGCTTGGAGGGGAAGAGCAAAGGGCAGTACTTC. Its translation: CASSLEGKSKGQYF.

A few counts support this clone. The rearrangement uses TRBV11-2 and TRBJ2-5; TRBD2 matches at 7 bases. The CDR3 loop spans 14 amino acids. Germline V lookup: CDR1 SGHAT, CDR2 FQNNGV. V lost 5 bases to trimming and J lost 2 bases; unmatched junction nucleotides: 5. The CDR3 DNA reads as TGTGCCAGCAGCCCGGGGGGTCGTCAAGAGACCCAGTACTTC. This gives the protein CASSPGGRQETQYF.

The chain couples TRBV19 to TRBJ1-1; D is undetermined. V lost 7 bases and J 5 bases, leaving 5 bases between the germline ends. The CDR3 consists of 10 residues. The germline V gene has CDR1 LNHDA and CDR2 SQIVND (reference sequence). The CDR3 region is CASKATEAFF. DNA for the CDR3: TGTGCCAGTAAGGCAACTGAAGCTTTCTTT.

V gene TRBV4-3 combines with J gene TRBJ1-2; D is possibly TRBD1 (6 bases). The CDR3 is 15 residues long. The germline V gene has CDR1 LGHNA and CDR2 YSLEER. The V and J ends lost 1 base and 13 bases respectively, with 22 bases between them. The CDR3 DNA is TGCGCCAGCAGCCAAGTACAGGGAGCGAGACTAGGATCCACCTTC. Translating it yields CASSQVQGARLGSTF.

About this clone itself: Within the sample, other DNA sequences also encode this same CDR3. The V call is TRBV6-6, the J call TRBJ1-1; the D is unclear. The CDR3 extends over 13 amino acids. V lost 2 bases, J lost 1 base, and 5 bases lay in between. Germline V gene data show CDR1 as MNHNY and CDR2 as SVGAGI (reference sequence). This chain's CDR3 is CASSYTGNTEAFF. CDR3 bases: TGTGCCAGCAGTTACACGGGGAACACTGAAGCTTTCTTT.

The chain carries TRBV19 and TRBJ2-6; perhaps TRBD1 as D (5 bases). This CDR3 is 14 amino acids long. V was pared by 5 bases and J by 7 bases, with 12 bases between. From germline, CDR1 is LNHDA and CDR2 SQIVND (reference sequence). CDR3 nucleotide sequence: TGTGCCAGTAGTCCGGGCCAGGGAGCCAACGTCCTGACTTTC. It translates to CASSPGQGANVLTF. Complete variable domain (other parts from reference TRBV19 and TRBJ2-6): DGGITQSPKYLFRKEGQNVTLSCEQNLNHDAMYWYRQDPGQGLRLIYYSQIVNDFQKGDIAEGYSVSREKKESFPLTVTSAQKNPTAFYLCASSPGQGANVLTFGAGSRLTVL.

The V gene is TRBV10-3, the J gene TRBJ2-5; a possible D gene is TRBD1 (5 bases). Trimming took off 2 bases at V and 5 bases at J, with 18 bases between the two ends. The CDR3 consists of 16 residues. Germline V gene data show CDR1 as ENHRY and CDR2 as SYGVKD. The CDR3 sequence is CAISEPKDISGETQYF. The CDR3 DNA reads TGTGCCATCAGTGAGCCGAAGGACATCTCAGGGGAGACCCAGTACTTC.

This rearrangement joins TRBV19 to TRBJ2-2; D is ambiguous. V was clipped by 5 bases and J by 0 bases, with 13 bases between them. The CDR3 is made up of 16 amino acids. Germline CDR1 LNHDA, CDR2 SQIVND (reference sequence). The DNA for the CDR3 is TGTGCCAGTAGTGCCCCCCGGGCAGCGAACACCGGGGAGCTGTTTTTT. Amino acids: CASSAPRAANTGELFF.

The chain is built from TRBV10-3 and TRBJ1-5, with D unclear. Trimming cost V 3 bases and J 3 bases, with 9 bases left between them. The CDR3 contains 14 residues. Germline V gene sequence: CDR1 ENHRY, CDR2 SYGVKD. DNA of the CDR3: TGTGCCATCAGTGATAACAGCCTCAATCAGCCCCAGCATTTT. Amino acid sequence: CAISDNSLNQPQHF.

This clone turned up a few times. The CDR3 DNA sequence: TGTGCCAGCTCACAACTGCAGGACTATGAGCAGTTCTTC. Translation: CASSQLQDYEQFF. This chain uses TRBV18 with TRBJ2-1; possible D gene TRBD2, 5 bases. The CDR3 sequence is 13 residues long. V was pared by 4 bases and J by 8 bases, with 12 bases between. CDR1 and CDR2 (germline): KGHSH, LQKENI.

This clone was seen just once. This CDR3 is CATSSGRGFEQYF. In DNA form, the CDR3 reads TGTGCCACCAGTTCAGGGAGGGGCTTCGAGCAGTACTTC. V usage is TRBV15 and J usage is TRBJ2-7; 7 nucleotides match TRBD2. Trimming at V came to 6 bases and at J to 6 bases, leaving 8 bases not matched to a gene. The germline V gene has CDR1 LNHNV and CDR2 YYDKDF (reference sequence). The CDR3 has 13 residues.

CDR3 nucleotide sequence: TGTGCCAGCAGCGCTGGGGGGGGATTGAACGAGCAGTACTTC. Residues: CASSAGGGLNEQYF. J is TRBJ2-7 and V is TRBV9; TRBD2 matches at 7 bases. The length of the CDR3 is 14 residues. V lost 3 bases to trimming and J lost 5 bases; unmatched junction nucleotides: 8. The germline V gene has CDR1 SGDLS and CDR2 YYNGEE.

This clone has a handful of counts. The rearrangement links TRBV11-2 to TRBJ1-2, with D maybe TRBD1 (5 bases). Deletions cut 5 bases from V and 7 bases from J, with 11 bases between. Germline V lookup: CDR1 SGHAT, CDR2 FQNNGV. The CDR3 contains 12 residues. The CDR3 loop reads CASSTAGFGYTF. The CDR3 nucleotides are TGTGCCAGCAGCACAGCAGGGTTTGGCTACACCTTC.

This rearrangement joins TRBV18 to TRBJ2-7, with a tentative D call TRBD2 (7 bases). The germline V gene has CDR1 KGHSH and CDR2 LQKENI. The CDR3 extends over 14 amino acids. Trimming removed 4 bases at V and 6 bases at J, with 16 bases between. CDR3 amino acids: CASSQQGGGREQYF. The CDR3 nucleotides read TGTGCCAGCTCACAGCAGGGCGGGGGCCGCGAGCAGTACTTC.

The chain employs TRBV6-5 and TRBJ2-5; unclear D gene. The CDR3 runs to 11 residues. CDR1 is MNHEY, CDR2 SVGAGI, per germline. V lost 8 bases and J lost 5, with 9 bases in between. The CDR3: CASGEEETQYF. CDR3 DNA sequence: TGTGCCAGCGGAGAAGAGGAGACCCAGTACTTC.

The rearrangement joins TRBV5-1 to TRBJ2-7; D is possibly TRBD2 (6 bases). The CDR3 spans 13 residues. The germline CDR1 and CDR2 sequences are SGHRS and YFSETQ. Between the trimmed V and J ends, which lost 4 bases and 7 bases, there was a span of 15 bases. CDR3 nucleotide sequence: TGCGCCAGCAGCCCGGGACTCTCGGGAGAGCAGTACTTC. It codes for CASSPGLSGEQYF.

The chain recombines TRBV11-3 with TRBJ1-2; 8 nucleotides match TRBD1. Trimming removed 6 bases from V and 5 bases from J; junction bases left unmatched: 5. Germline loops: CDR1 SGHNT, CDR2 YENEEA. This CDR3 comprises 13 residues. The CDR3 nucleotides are TGTGCCAGCAGAGCCGGACAGGGTTATGGCTACACCTTC. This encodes CASRAGQGYGYTF.

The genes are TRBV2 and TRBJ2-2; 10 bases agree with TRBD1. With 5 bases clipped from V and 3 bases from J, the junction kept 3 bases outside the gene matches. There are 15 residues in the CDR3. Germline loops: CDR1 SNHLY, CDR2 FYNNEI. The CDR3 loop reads CASSRGTGDTGELFF. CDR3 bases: TGTGCCAGCAGTAGGGGGACAGGGGACACCGGGGAGCTGTTTTTT.

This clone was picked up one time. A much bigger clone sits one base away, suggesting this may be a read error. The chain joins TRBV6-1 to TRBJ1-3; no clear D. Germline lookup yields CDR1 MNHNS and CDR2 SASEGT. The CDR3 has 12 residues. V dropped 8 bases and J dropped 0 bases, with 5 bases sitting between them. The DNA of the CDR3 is TGTGCCAGCCGGAGCTCTGGAAACACCATATATTTT. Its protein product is CASRSSGNTIYF.

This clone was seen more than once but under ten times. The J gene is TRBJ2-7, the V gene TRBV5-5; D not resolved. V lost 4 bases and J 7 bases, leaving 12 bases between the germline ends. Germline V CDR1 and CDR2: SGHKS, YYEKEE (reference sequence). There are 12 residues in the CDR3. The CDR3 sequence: CASSRHEGEQYF. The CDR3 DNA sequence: TGTGCCAGCAGCCGACATGAAGGGGAGCAGTACTTC.

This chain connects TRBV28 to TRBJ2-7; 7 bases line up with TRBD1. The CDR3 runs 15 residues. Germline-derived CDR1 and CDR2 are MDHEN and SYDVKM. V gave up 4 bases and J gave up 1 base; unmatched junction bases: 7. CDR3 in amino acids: CASSSMDRRSYEQYF. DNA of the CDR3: TGTGCCAGCAGTTCCATGGACAGGAGATCCTACGAGCAGTACTTC.